The 21 T cell receptor beta chains given below trace back to one sample, sequenced in a study of breast tumors, draining lymph nodes, adjacent tissues. Samples came from axillary lymph nodes draining the breast cancer. Via MiXCR, TCRdb re-called the multiplex PCR reads, giving one row per CDR3 protein. The data contain over 130,000 distinct CDR3 sequences, 30% to 35% of them singletons. The sequencing input was axillary lymph node tissue. The receptor set was obtained from a female donor with breast cancer. Some clones in this sample may be carry-over from other donors' samples.

This clonotype was observed at least ten times. The chain employs TRBV4-1 and TRBJ1-3; 8 nucleotides line up with TRBD1. This CDR3 has 17 amino acids. Germline CDR1 and CDR2: MGHRA and YSYEKL. V lost 4 bases and J lost 0; bases outside the gene matches: 8. In DNA form, the CDR3 reads TGCGCCAGCAGCCTAACGTTCGGACAGGGCTCTGGAAACACCATATATTTT. This encodes CASSLTFGQGSGNTIYF.

This clonotype has a count of ten or more. The chain carries TRBV29-1 and TRBJ2-7; either TRBD1 or TRBD2 may supply D (5 bases each). Germline lookup yields CDR1 SQVTM and CDR2 ANQGSEA. V shed 6 bases and J shed 4 bases, with 16 bases lying between them. The CDR3 has 13 amino acids. CDR3 loop: CSVGESGFYEQYF. DNA for the CDR3: TGCAGCGTGGGGGAATCAGGGTTTTACGAGCAGTACTTC.

This clonotype came up many times. This may arise from a read error, as a much more abundant clone is one base away. This chain uses TRBV11-2 with TRBJ1-6; D is perhaps TRBD1 (5 bases). The V gene lost 1 base and the J gene lost 10 bases, with 11 bases spanning the gap. Germline V lookup: CDR1 SGHAT, CDR2 FQNNGV. The CDR3 runs to 14 residues. The CDR3, as DNA: TGTGCCAGCAGCTTAGTGGGGGGTGCGTCACCCCTCCACTTT. Protein: CASSLVGGASPLHF.

In this sample, this clonotype turned up many times. The chain joins TRBV4-1 to TRBJ1-6, with a tentative D call TRBD1 (5 bases). The V and J ends lost 4 bases and 3 bases respectively, with 16 bases between them. The germline gives CDR1 MGHRA, CDR2 YSYEKL. This CDR3 region has 17 residues. The CDR3 coding sequence is TGCGCCAGCAGCCCCCCCCCCGGGGCGTACTATAATTCACCCCTCCACTTT. Translating it yields CASSPPPGAYYNSPLHF.

At least ten counts were recorded for this clonotype. The chain links TRBV7-9 to TRBJ2-7; possibly TRBD2 for D (6 bases). CDR3 length: 14 residues. Per germline, CDR1 SEHNR and CDR2 FQNEAQ (reference sequence). Deletions cut 3 bases from V and 2 bases from J, with 11 bases between. CDR3 nucleotide sequence: TGTGCCAGCAGCTTGCGGGACGGTCCCTACGAGCAGTACTTC. As protein: CASSLRDGPYEQYF.

This clonotype was counted at least ten times. The chain combines TRBV30 with TRBJ2-1; D gene uncertain. The CDR3 has 14 residues. Germline V gene data show CDR1 as GTSNPN and CDR2 as SVGIG (reference sequence). The V end was cut by 3 bases, the J end by 6 bases, with 15 bases between. The chain's CDR3 is CAWSPWSGPNEQFF. The CDR3 bases are TGTGCCTGGAGCCCTTGGAGTGGGCCCAATGAGCAGTTCTTC.

Notes on this clonotype: Because the CDR3 is missing its conserved closing phenylalanine or tryptophan, this is likely a read error. This rearrangement joins TRBV5-8 to TRBJ2-1; 8 bases fit TRBD1. The germline gives CDR1 SGHTS, CDR2 YDEGEE. The CDR3 has 14 residues. This CDR3 reads CASSPGQAFDEQFL. CDR3 in DNA: TGCGCCAGCAGCCCGGGACAGGCTTTCGATGAGCAGTTCCTC.

The V call is TRBV19, the J call TRBJ1-4; D gene ambiguous. The CDR3 spans 14 residues. Trimming removed 1 base at V and 5 bases at J, with 8 bases between. Germline V gene lookup returns CDR1 LNHDA and CDR2 SQIVND (reference sequence). In DNA, the CDR3 is TGTGCCAGTAGTATAGTTGGGAACAATGAAAAACTGTTTTTT. This gives the protein CASSIVGNNEKLFF.

In its sample, this clonotype was seen many times. The chain has TRBV19 and TRBJ1-2, with D possibly matching TRBD1 (6 bases). The V end lost 9 bases, the J end lost 0 bases, and 14 bases lay between the germline ends. This CDR3 contains 14 residues. From germline, CDR1 is LNHDA and CDR2 SQIVND (reference sequence). This CDR3 is CASKKQGPNYGYTF. CDR3 nucleotide sequence: TGTGCCAGCAAAAAACAGGGACCTAACTATGGCTACACCTTC. Based on the CDR3 plus reference TRBV19 and TRBJ1-2, the full variable domain is DGGITQSPKYLFRKEGQNVTLSCEQNLNHDAMYWYRQDPGQGLRLIYYSQIVNDFQKGDIAEGYSVSREKKESFPLTVTSAQKNPTAFYLCASKKQGPNYGYTFGSGTRLTVV.

In the case of this clonotype: This may arise from a read error, as a much more abundant clone is one base away. The genes are TRBV12-3 or TRBV12-4 and TRBJ1-5; 10 nucleotides align to TRBD1. The CDR3 loop spans 15 amino acids. The CDR3 region is CTSSFGDRGYQPQHF. CDR3 DNA sequence: TGTACCAGCAGTTTTGGGGACAGGGGTTATCAGCCCCAGCATTTT.

This clonotype was observed many times. The chain joins TRBV10-3 to TRBJ1-5, with D uncertain. The V end was cut by 0 bases, the J end by 4 bases, with 7 bases between. This CDR3 spans 14 amino acids. Germline loops: CDR1 ENHRY, CDR2 SYGVKD. DNA for the CDR3: TGTGCCATCAGTGAGTCGAGGACGAATCAGCCCCAGCATTTT. Translation gives CAISESRTNQPQHF.

This clonotype was counted ten times or more. The chain joins TRBV19 to TRBJ2-1, with a possible D match to TRBD1 (5 bases). The CDR3 contains 14 residues. The V end lost 7 bases, the J end lost 2 bases, and 12 bases lay between the germline ends. Germline CDR1 LNHDA, CDR2 SQIVND (reference sequence). The chain's CDR3 is CASTSTDTYNEQFF. The CDR3 DNA reads TGTGCCAGTACCTCGACAGATACCTACAATGAGCAGTTCTTC.

This clonotype has a count of ten or more. This CDR3 reads CSARGHPLGQGLEKLFF. As DNA, the CDR3 is TGCAGTGCTAGAGGCCACCCTTTAGGGCAGGGGCTTGAAAAACTGTTTTTT. The rearrangement uses TRBV20-1 and TRBJ1-4; a possible D gene is TRBD1 (6 bases). V was trimmed by 1 base and J by 7 bases, leaving 22 bases between them. This CDR3 has 17 residues. Germline CDR1 and CDR2: DFQATT and SNEGSKA (reference sequence).

This clonotype was detected a few times. V is TRBV18 and J is TRBJ2-4, with D possibly being TRBD1 (5 bases). The germline V and J ends were trimmed by 3 bases and 0 bases, with 12 bases remaining between them. This CDR3 has 16 residues. Germline CDR1 reads KGHSH; CDR2 reads LQKENI. The CDR3 spells CASSPPQALAKNIQYF. In DNA, the CDR3 is TGTGCCAGCTCACCCCCACAGGCTCTAGCCAAAAACATTCAGTACTTC.

About this clonotype: This may be a read error: a much more frequent sequence differs by one nucleotide. This chain joins TRBV18 and TRBJ1-2; D might be TRBD1 (6 bases). Germline assignment: CDR1 KGHSH and CDR2 LQKENI. CDR3 length: 12 amino acids. With 5 bases removed from V and 12 bases from J, the gap between germline ends came to 16 bases. This CDR3 is CASSGIRGADTF. The CDR3 bases are TGTGCCAGCTCAGGAATTCGGGGGGCCGACACCTTC.

Ten or more counts support this clonotype. Compared with germline, one end of the junction differs, possibly owing to a read error. The chain recombines TRBV19 with TRBJ1-6, with a tentative D call TRBD1 (5 bases). CDR3 size: 15 residues. CDR1 and CDR2 from the germline V gene are LNHDA and SQIVND (reference sequence). DNA for the CDR3: TGTGCCAGTAGCACGACCCAGGGATCTATTTCACTCCTCCACTTT. Translated: CASSTTQGSISLLHF. Looking up the rest from reference TRBV19 and TRBJ1-6 gives the full variable domain: DGGITQSPKYLFRKEGQNVTLSCEQNLNHDAMYWYRQDPGQGLRLIYYSQIVNDFQKGDIAEGYSVSREKKESFPLTVTSAQKNPTAFYLCASSTTQGSISLLHFGNGTRLTVT.

This clonotype was counted many times. The chain recombines TRBV6-1 with TRBJ2-1; 10 nucleotides line up with TRBD1. After removal of 6 bases from V and 0 bases from J, the junction contained 14 bases not matched to a gene. The CDR3 is made up of 19 amino acids. From germline, CDR1 is MNHNS and CDR2 SASEGT. The CDR3 reads CASSRQGAGARSSYNEQFF. The CDR3 coding sequence is TGTGCCAGCAGCCGACAGGGGGCGGGGGCCAGGAGCTCCTACAATGAGCAGTTCTTC.

V gene TRBV6-4 combines with J gene TRBJ2-2; TRBD2 is a possible D gene (7 bases). Germline values: CDR1 MRHNA, CDR2 SNTAGT. With 6 bases removed from V and 0 bases from J, the gap between germline ends came to 17 bases. This CDR3 contains 17 residues. CDR3 coding DNA: TGTGCCAGCAGCGAAGGGAGAGGGGGGGCGAACACCGGGGAGCTGTTTTTT. Translation gives CASSEGRGGANTGELFF.

The chain couples TRBV10-2 to TRBJ1-6, with D perhaps matching TRBD1 (6 bases). Trimming removed 4 bases from V and 10 bases from J, with 11 bases in between. CDR1 and CDR2 from the germline V gene are WSHSY and SAAADI. The length of the CDR3 is 13 residues. As DNA, the CDR3 is TGCGCCAGCAGTGGGACAGAAGGGTCACCCCTCCACTTT. This codes for CASSGTEGSPLHF.

A note on this clonotype: One end of the junction fails to match germline, which may point to a read error. The V and J genes are TRBV7-3 and TRBJ2-1; D possibly corresponds to TRBD2 (5 bases). CDR1 and CDR2 from the germline V gene are SGHTA and FQGTGA. CDR3 length equals 14 residues. CDR3 region: CASSSGPPGCEEFF. The CDR3 nucleotides are TGTGCCAGCAGCTCAGGACCCCCGGGGTGTGAGGAGTTCTTC.

Comment on this clonotype: Sequence at one end of the junction differs from germline and may be a read error. This chain connects TRBV7-2 to TRBJ1-1; 9 nucleotides line up with TRBD1. The V gene's germline CDR1 is SGHTA and CDR2 FQGNSA. The CDR3 sequence is 14 residues long. The CDR3 coding sequence is TGTGCCAGCAGCTTTCCGGGACAGGGCACTGAAGCTTGCTTT. It yields the protein CASSFPGQGTEACF.